This TCR beta chain is from a study of T cells after yellow fever vaccination. Study-level background: Preparing low-cell-number fractions relied on SMART-Seq v4 Ultra Low Input.

The germline gives CDR1 MDHEN, CDR2 SYDVKM. The CDR3 has 17 residues. A process of 5'RACE template switching, which added a universal primer site and UMIs, was used to make TCR cDNA. MiXCR was run by TCRdb on the 5' RACE reads, yielding one entry per CDR3 protein. Of around 250,000 distinct CDR3 sequences listed, approximately 5.2% were seen once; the top ten hold less than 3.5%. Study results and limitations: Sorted repertoires could include abundant contaminating clonotypes from bulk cells.

As to this clonotype: The antigen remains undetermined. At one end, the junction sequence differs from germline, possibly due to a read error.

The rearrangement uses TRBV28 and TRBJ1-5, with D possibly TRBD1 on 5 matching bases. This TCR came from a man aged 18 to 30 who received the YFV17D yellow fever vaccine. Sequenced here: CD4+ T cells sorted from PBMCs, sampled on the day of the yellow fever booster vaccination. This chain's CDR3 is CASSFFQGGYSNQHQHF. CDR3 coding DNA: TGTGCCAGCAGTTTCTTTCAGGGAGGATATAGCAATCAGCACCAGCATTTT.